This T cell receptor (beta chain) is drawn from a study of cytomegalovirus exposure and HLA in healthy donors. Primers included in the PCR were 60 Vbeta and 13 Jbeta primers. TCRdb's table, derived via immunoSEQ multiplex PCR, lists solely in-frame clones and lacks some. The data show 100,000 or so clones, around 74% seen once. The receptor was isolated from a male donor in good health and CMV-seropositive. Sequencing input: PBMCs.

The CDR3 DNA reads TGTGCCAGCAGCTTAGCCCGGGAAGCTTTCTTT. It is translated as CASSLAREAFF. The rearrangement uses TRBV7-2 and TRBJ1-1, with no clear D. Trimming cost V 0 bases and J 8 bases, with 4 bases left between them. Per the germline V gene, CDR1 is SGHTA and CDR2 is FQGNSA. The CDR3 has 11 amino acids.